This TCR beta chain was recovered during a study of blood T cell repertoires in COVID-19. Study as a whole: T cells, B-cell-depleted T cells, or PBMCs supplied cDNA or gDNA.

The CDR3 covers 16 residues. Germline-derived CDR1 and CDR2 are LNHDA and SQIVND (reference sequence). V trimming: 2 bases; J trimming: 4 bases; junction bases outside the gene matches: 4. This clone has just one count. TCRdb's table, derived via immunoSEQ multiplex PCR, lists solely in-frame clones and lacks some. Of some 150,000 clones in the sample, roughly three quarters were seen once. Sequencing was carried out using peripheral blood. The rearrangement uses TRBV19 and TRBJ2-7, with 14 bases fitting TRBD2. The sequence was collected from a man in his forties or fifties with active or convalescent COVID-19. The chain's CDR3 is CASSIRGLAGAYEQYF. In nucleotides, the CDR3 is TGTGCCAGTAGTATAAGGGGACTAGCGGGAGCTTACGAGCAGTACTTC. Looking up the rest from reference TRBV19 and TRBJ2-7 gives the full variable domain: DGGITQSPKYLFRKEGQNVTLSCEQNLNHDAMYWYRQDPGQGLRLIYYSQIVNDFQKGDIAEGYSVSREKKESFPLTVTSAQKNPTAFYLCASSIRGLAGAYEQYFGPGTRLTVT.